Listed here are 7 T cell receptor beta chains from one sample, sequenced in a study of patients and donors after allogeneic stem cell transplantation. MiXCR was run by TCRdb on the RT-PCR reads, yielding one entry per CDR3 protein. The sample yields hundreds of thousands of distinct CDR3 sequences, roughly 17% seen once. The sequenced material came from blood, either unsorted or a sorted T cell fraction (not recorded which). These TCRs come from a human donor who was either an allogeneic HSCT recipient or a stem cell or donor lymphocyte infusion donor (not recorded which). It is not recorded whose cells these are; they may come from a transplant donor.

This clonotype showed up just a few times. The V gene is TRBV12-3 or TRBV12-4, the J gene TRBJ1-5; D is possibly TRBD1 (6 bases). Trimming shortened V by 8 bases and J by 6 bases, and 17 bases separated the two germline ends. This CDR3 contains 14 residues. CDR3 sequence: CASSKVGAGQPQHF. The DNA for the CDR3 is TGTGCCAGCTCTAAGGTGGGGGCTGGTCAGCCCCAGCATTTT.

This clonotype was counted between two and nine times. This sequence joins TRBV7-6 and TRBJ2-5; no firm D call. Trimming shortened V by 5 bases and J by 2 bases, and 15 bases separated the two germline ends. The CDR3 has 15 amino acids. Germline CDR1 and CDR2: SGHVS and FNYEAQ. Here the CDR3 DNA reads TGTGCCAGCAGCGCCGTGCTTCGAAAGCAAGAGACCCAGTACTTC. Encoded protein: CASSAVLRKQETQYF.

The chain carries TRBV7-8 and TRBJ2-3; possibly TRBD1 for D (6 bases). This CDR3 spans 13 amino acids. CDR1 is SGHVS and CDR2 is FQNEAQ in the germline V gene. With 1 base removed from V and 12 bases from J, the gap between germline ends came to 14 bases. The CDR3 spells CASSLGRVGAQYF. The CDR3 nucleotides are TGTGCCAGCAGCTTAGGTCGTGTGGGGGCCCAGTATTTT. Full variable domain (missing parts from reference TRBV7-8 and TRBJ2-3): GAGVSQSPRYKVAKRGQDVALRCDPISGHVSLFWYQQALGQGPEFLTYFQNEAQLDKSGLPSDRFFAERPEGSVSTLKIQRTQQEDSAVYLCASSLGRVGAQYFGPGTRLTVL.

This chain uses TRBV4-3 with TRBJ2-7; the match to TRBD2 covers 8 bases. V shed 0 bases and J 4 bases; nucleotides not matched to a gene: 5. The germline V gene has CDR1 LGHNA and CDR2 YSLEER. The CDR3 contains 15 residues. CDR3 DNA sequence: TGCGCCAGCAGCCAAGATTTCGCGGGAGGTTACGAGCAGTACTTC. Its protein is CASSQDFAGGYEQYF.

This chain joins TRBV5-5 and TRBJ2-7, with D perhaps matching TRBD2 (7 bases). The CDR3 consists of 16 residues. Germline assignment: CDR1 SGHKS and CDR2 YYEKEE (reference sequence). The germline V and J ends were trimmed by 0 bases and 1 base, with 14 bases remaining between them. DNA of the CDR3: TGTGCCAGCAGCTTGGAGGGGGGGTTCTCGTCCTACGAGCAGTACTTC. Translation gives CASSLEGGFSSYEQYF. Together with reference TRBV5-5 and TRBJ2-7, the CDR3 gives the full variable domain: DAGVTQSPTHLIKTRGQQVTLRCSPISGHKSVSWYQQVLGQGPQFIFQYYEKEERGRGNFPDRFSARQFPNYSSELNVNALLLGDSALYLCASSLEGGFSSYEQYFGPGTRLTVT.

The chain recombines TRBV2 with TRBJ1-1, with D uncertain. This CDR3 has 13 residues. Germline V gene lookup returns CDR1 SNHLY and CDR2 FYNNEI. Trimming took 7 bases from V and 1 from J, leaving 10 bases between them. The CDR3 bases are TGTGCCAGCATTCTAGAGAAGAACACTGAAGCTTTCTTT. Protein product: CASILEKNTEAFF.

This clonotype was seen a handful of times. CDR3 DNA sequence: TGTGCCAGCAGTTCCTCAGGGAGGGATGAAAAACTGTTTTTT. Residues: CASSSSGRDEKLFF. This sequence joins TRBV12-3 or TRBV12-4 and TRBJ1-4, with D perhaps TRBD1 (5 bases). Between the trimmed V and J ends, which lost 4 bases and 6 bases, there was a span of 12 bases. The CDR3 length is 14 residues.